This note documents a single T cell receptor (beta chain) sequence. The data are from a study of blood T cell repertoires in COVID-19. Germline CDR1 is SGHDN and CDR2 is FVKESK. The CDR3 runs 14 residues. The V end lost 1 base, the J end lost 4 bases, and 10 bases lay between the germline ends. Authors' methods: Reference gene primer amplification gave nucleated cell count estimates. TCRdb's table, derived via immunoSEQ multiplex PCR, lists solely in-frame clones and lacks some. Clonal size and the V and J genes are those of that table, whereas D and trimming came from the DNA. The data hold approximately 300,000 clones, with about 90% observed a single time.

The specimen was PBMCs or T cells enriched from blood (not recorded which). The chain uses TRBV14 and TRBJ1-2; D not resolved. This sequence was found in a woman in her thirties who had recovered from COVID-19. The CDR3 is CASSQGESAYGYTF. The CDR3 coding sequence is TGTGCCAGCAGCCAAGGTGAGTCCGCCTATGGCTACACCTTC.